These 13 T cell receptor beta chains came from one sample sequenced in a study of cytomegalovirus exposure and HLA in healthy donors. Primers: 60 Vbeta forward and 13 Jbeta reverse. Clones were read by immunoSEQ multiplex PCR, and TCRdb kept only the in-frame ones, dropping some. The data show approximately 250,000 clones, about three quarters seen once. The specimen sequenced was PBMCs. The receptors originated from a boy aged 5-17 years in good health and CMV-seronegative.

J is TRBJ2-5 and V is TRBV5-6; D uncertain. Gene TRBJ2-7 matches the end of the DNA better, so the J call may be wrong. The CDR3 loop spans 13 amino acids. Germline V gene lookup returns CDR1 SGHDT and CDR2 YYEEEE. The CDR3 region has the DNA TGTGCCAGCAGCTCGACTCTCGACTACGAGCAGTACTTC. This sequence encodes CASSSTLDYEQYF.

This clone is a singleton in its sample. This sequence joins TRBV4-1 and TRBJ2-3; 9 bases are shared with TRBD2. This CDR3 region has 15 residues. Germline CDR1 and CDR2: MGHRA and YSYEKL. The V segment lost 4 bases and the J segment 0 bases; nucleotides outside the gene matches: 2. CDR3 DNA: TGCGCCAGCAGCCTCCTAGCGGGGAGCACAGATACGCAGTATTTT. Protein: CASSLLAGSTDTQYF.

The genes are TRBV25-1 and TRBJ2-7, with TRBD2 matching over 7 bases. CDR1 is MGHDK, CDR2 SYGVNS, per germline. Germline trimming cut 1 base from V and 6 bases from J; bases unmatched to any gene: 12. This CDR3 has 16 amino acids. The CDR3: CASSESPHSGVVEQYF. CDR3 DNA sequence: TGTGCCAGCAGTGAATCTCCCCACAGCGGGGTTGTCGAGCAGTACTTC.

This clone was picked up one time. The chain links TRBV5-4 to TRBJ2-7; D is perhaps TRBD1 (6 bases). Trimming took off 4 bases at V and 7 bases at J, with 15 bases between the two ends. CDR1 SGHNT and CDR2 YYREEE come from the germline V gene (reference sequence). This CDR3 has 13 residues. Written as DNA, the CDR3 is TGTGCCAGCAGCCTTTATGGGCAGGGGGAGCAGTACTTC. As protein: CASSLYGQGEQYF. Full variable domain (rest looked up from reference TRBV5-4 and TRBJ2-7): ETGVTQSPTHLIKTRGQQVTLRCSSQSGHNTVSWYQQALGQGPQFIFQYYREEENGRGNFPPRFSGLQFPNYSSELNVNALELDDSALYLCASSLYGQGEQYFGPGTRLTVT.

This clone was detected only a few times. The chain combines TRBV5-1 with TRBJ2-5; TRBD2 matches at 10 bases. Unmatched junction bases numbered 7, after V lost 5 bases and J lost 3 bases. Looked up from germline, CDR1 is SGHRS and CDR2 is YFSETQ. CDR3 length: 15 residues. The CDR3 region is CASSWGTSGEETQYF. CDR3 nucleotide sequence: TGCGCCAGCAGTTGGGGTACTAGCGGGGAAGAGACCCAGTACTTC.

As concerns this clone: No conserved phenylalanine or tryptophan is present at the end of the CDR3, so a read error is the likely explanation. It is unclear where the CDR3 begins or ends on the DNA, so no DNA is shown, and the CDR3 is as TCRdb lists it. This chain connects TRBV6-1 to TRBJ1-2; TRBD1 is taken as the D call from the table, unchecked against the DNA. The CDR3 totals 12 residues, both ends included. Germline values: CDR1 MNHNS, CDR2 SASEGT. CDR3 residues: CASSEHRRHPAR.

The chain joins TRBV25-1 to TRBJ2-1, with 9 bases lining up with TRBD2. Germline loops: CDR1 MGHDK, CDR2 SYGVNS. This CDR3 is 16 amino acids long. J lost 6 bases, V lost 1 base, and 7 bases had no gene match. The CDR3 sequence is CASSEFLAGVSNEQFF. In nucleotides, the CDR3 is TGTGCCAGCAGTGAATTCTTAGCGGGAGTATCCAATGAGCAGTTCTTC.

The chain carries TRBV12-2 and TRBJ2-2; TRBD2 reflects the table's D call only, with no check against the DNA. TRBV12-2 is a pseudogene segment. The CDR3 covers 17 residues. CDR3 coding DNA: TGTGCAAGTCGCCCCGAGGTTCCCCCGGCGGAAATTCGGGAGCTGTTTTTT. Its protein is CASRPEVPPAEIRELFF.

CDR3 residues: CASSFTLSVPYGYTF. CDR3 in DNA: TGTGCCAGCAGCTTCACCCTCAGTGTGCCCTATGGCTACACCTTC. V and J are TRBV7-9 and TRBJ1-2; unclear D gene. Trimming cost V 3 bases and J 4 bases, with 15 bases left between them. The CDR3 length is 15 residues. CDR1 is SEHNR, CDR2 FQNEAQ, per germline (reference sequence).

This chain links TRBV6-5 with TRBJ2-3; D is unresolved. The V end lost 2 bases, the J end lost 0 bases, and 9 bases lay between the germline ends. The CDR3 runs to 15 residues. In germline, CDR1 is MNHEY, CDR2 SVGAGI. The CDR3 loop reads CASSYKASSTDTQYF. In DNA form, the CDR3 reads TGTGCCAGCAGTTACAAAGCCTCTAGCACAGATACGCAGTATTTT.

This clone was detected once. The rearrangement joins TRBV18 to TRBJ1-2; D is uncertain. Trimming shortened V by 3 bases and J by 0 bases, and 11 bases separated the two germline ends. CDR1 and CDR2 from the germline V gene are KGHSH and LQKENI. This CDR3 spans 15 amino acids. As DNA, the CDR3 is TGTGCCAGCTCACCCGAAGCGGAAACTAACTATGGCTACACCTTC. Protein product: CASSPEAETNYGYTF.

J is TRBJ1-5 and V is TRBV27; TRBD1 might be the D (6 bases). Germline-derived CDR1 and CDR2 are MNHEY and SMNVEV (reference sequence). Between the trimmed V and J ends, which lost 2 bases and 9 bases, there was a span of 11 bases. The CDR3 sequence is 13 residues long. The CDR3 reads CASSLRGAWPQHF. CDR3 DNA: TGTGCCAGCAGTTTACGGGGGGCATGGCCCCAGCATTTT.

V gene TRBV4-1 combines with J gene TRBJ2-6, with D perhaps matching TRBD1 (7 bases). The CDR3 runs to 19 residues. The germline CDR1 and CDR2 sequences are MGHRA and YSYEKL. V shed 4 bases and J shed 0 bases, with 19 bases lying between them. Here the CDR3 reads CASSPVAGGGPSGANVLTF. The CDR3 coding sequence is TGCGCCAGCAGCCCGGTCGCAGGGGGAGGCCCCTCTGGGGCCAACGTCCTGACTTTC.